Following are 28 T cell receptor beta chains from one sample sequenced in a study of vaccination and CD4 T cells after COVID-19. Sequenced with the Oncomine TCR Beta short-read assay was DNA taken from cultured CD4+ T cells. The template was genomic DNA from cultured CD4+ T cells. TCRdb reanalysed the PCR reads using MiXCR and keeps one entry per CDR3 protein. The data show 7,500 to 10,000 distinct CDR3 sequences, about a third seen once. Noted treatment: approximately nine-day PBMC culture with coronavirus spike peptide pools or control peptides (ViraFEST assay). CD4+ T lymphocytes from the unexposed donor were collected before the COVID-19 pandemic (2011-2018). The antigens of these receptors remain unknown. Sequences were obtained from CD4+ T cells from blood, cultured in vitro. These receptors were obtained from a human donor in good health.

This chain uses TRBV20-1 with TRBJ1-2, with D unclear. CDR3 length: 12 amino acids. V shed 4 bases and J shed 8 bases, with 14 bases lying between them. Germline lookup yields CDR1 DFQATT and CDR2 SNEGSKA (reference sequence). CDR3 in DNA: TGCAGTGCTAAAGGATACGGGCAAGGCTACACCTTC. Translation gives CSAKGYGQGYTF.

The chain uses TRBV11-3 and TRBJ2-7, with D possibly being TRBD2 (6 bases). Per the germline V gene, CDR1 is SGHNT and CDR2 is YENEEA. V was trimmed by 5 bases and J by 6 bases, leaving 17 bases between them. The CDR3 has 14 residues. The DNA for the CDR3 is TGTGCCAGCAGCCCCGACCGCGCGGGATTCGAGCAGTACTTC. It encodes CASSPDRAGFEQYF. Using reference TRBV11-3 and TRBJ2-7 for the parts outside the CDR3, the full variable domain is EAGVVQSPRYKIIEKKQPVAFWCNPISGHNTLYWYLQNLGQGPELLIRYENEEAVDDSQLPKDRFSAERLKGVDSTLKIQPAELGDSAVYLCASSPDRAGFEQYFGPGTRLTVT.

In this sample, this clonotype turned up a few times. The J gene is TRBJ2-3, the V gene TRBV11-3; possible D gene TRBD2, 6 bases. This CDR3 is 16 amino acids long. CDR1 and CDR2 from the germline V gene are SGHNT and YENEEA. V gave up 5 bases and J gave up 2 bases, with 17 bases separating them. The CDR3 bases are TGTGCCAGCAGCCCTGGGGGATGGGAGGACACAGATACGCAGTATTTT. It codes for CASSPGGWEDTDTQYF.

This chain joins TRBV7-9 and TRBJ1-5, with D unclear. The CDR3 covers 15 residues. Germline CDR1 reads SEHNR; CDR2 reads FQNEAQ (reference sequence). Trimming left V 2 bases short and J 7 bases short, with 15 bases between. CDR3 region: CASSLQTSSPQPQHF. The CDR3 DNA reads as TGTGCCAGCAGCTTACAGACATCATCCCCCCAGCCCCAGCATTTT.

V and J are TRBV9 and TRBJ1-6; D is possibly TRBD1 (5 bases). Germline CDR1 reads SGDLS; CDR2 reads YYNGEE. V lost 0 bases and J 7 bases, leaving 8 bases between the germline ends. This CDR3 contains 14 residues. The CDR3 DNA is TGTGCCAGCAGCGTAGGGGGGGAGAATTCACCCCTCCACTTT. Residues: CASSVGGENSPLHF.

The gene calls are TRBV2 and TRBJ1-5; no clear D gene. Trimming took off 7 bases at V and 0 bases at J, with 10 bases between the two ends. Germline V CDR1 and CDR2: SNHLY, FYNNEI. This CDR3 spans 14 amino acids. In DNA form, the CDR3 reads TGTGCCAGCACTTCGACGGGTAGCAATCAGCCCCAGCATTTT. Translating gives CASTSTGSNQPQHF. Full variable domain (rest looked up from reference TRBV2 and TRBJ1-5): EPEVTQTPSHQVTQMGQEVILRCVPISNHLYFYWYRQILGQKVEFLVSFYNNEISEKSEIFDDQFSVERPDGSNFTLKIRSTKLEDSAMYFCASTSTGSNQPQHFGDGTRLSIL.

The genes are TRBV20-1 and TRBJ2-2; TRBD1 matches at 8 bases. Trimming at V came to 5 bases and at J to 7 bases, leaving 6 bases not matched to a gene. The CDR3 loop spans 13 amino acids. Germline assignment: CDR1 DFQATT and CDR2 SNEGSKA (reference sequence). CDR3 in DNA: TGCAGTGCTTCGGACAGGGCGGTCGGGGAGCTGTTTTTT. It translates to CSASDRAVGELFF.

This clonotype was picked up a small number of times. The V and J genes are TRBV28 and TRBJ1-6; 9 nucleotides line up with TRBD1. Germline CDR1 reads MDHEN; CDR2 reads SYDVKM. The V and J ends lost 5 bases and 6 bases, in that order; junction bases with no gene match: 8. CDR3 length: 16 residues. CDR3 region: CASSTPGQGLNSPLHF. CDR3 DNA: TGTGCCAGCAGTACCCCAGGACAGGGGCTTAATTCACCCCTCCACTTT.

The rearrangement links TRBV19 to TRBJ2-2; D is unresolved. V was pared by 5 bases and J by 1 base, with 5 bases between. The V gene's germline CDR1 is LNHDA and CDR2 SQIVND (reference sequence). The CDR3 runs to 13 residues. The CDR3 nucleotides are TGTGCCAGTAGTCTCATGAACACCGGGGAGCTGTTTTTT. This gives the protein CASSLMNTGELFF.

The rearrangement uses TRBV7-9 and TRBJ2-1; TRBD2 matches 7 bases. In germline, CDR1 is SEHNR, CDR2 FQNEAQ (reference sequence). The CDR3 length is 12 residues. Germline trimming cut 6 bases from V and 13 bases from J; bases unmatched to any gene: 9. This CDR3 reads CASSSGRTQQFF. The CDR3 nucleotides read TGTGCCAGCAGTTCCGGGAGGACACAACAGTTCTTC.

The table lists this clonotype with a few counts. The chain has TRBV10-3 and TRBJ2-1; D remains unclear. The CDR3 is 15 residues long. Trimming left V 2 bases short and J 12 bases short, with 20 bases between. The germline CDR1 and CDR2 sequences are ENHRY and SYGVKD. The CDR3 nucleotides are TGTGCCATCAGTGAGCAATTAAACCCCGGAAGGGTGCAGTTCTTC. Amino acids: CAISEQLNPGRVQFF.

This chain connects TRBV7-9 to TRBJ2-3; 7 nucleotides match TRBD2. This CDR3 region has 17 residues. Looked up from germline, CDR1 is SEHNR and CDR2 is FQNEAQ (reference sequence). V lost 1 base to trimming and J lost 4 bases; unmatched junction nucleotides: 11. The CDR3 loop reads CASSLGSGAGKADTQYF. CDR3 DNA: TGTGCCAGCAGCTTAGGATCGGGAGCGGGAAAGGCAGATACGCAGTATTTT.

This chain uses TRBV4-3 with TRBJ2-7, with D tentatively TRBD1 (6 bases). The germline V gene encodes CDR1 LGHNA and CDR2 YSLEER. Deletions cut 0 bases from V and 1 base from J, with 10 bases between. This CDR3 has 15 amino acids. The CDR3 DNA reads as TGCGCCAGCAGCCAAGATTGGACAGCATCCTACGAGCAGTACTTC. Encoded protein: CASSQDWTASYEQYF.

The J gene is TRBJ1-6, the V gene TRBV28; D is unresolved. The CDR3 runs to 14 residues. CDR1 MDHEN and CDR2 SYDVKM come from the germline V gene. V dropped 6 bases and J dropped 7 bases, with 13 bases sitting between them. CDR3 coding DNA: TGTGCCAGCAGGTCAGGAGGCAGCAATTCACCCCTCCACTTT. This translates into CASRSGGSNSPLHF.

This clonotype was found a few times. The chain has TRBV7-9 and TRBJ2-2; D is perhaps TRBD1 (5 bases). CDR3 length: 12 amino acids. Germline values: CDR1 SEHNR, CDR2 FQNEAQ (reference sequence). The germline V and J ends were trimmed by 4 bases and 6 bases, with 6 bases remaining between them. The CDR3 spells CASSSRAGELFF. The CDR3 DNA reads TGTGCCAGCAGCTCCAGGGCCGGGGAGCTGTTTTTT.

The V and J genes are TRBV7-9 and TRBJ1-1, with a tentative D call TRBD1 (5 bases). The V gene's germline CDR1 is SEHNR and CDR2 FQNEAQ (reference sequence). The CDR3 loop spans 13 amino acids. V lost 5 bases and J lost 4, with 11 bases in between. The chain's CDR3 is CASSADRGTEAFF. The CDR3 DNA sequence: TGTGCCAGCAGCGCAGATAGGGGCACTGAAGCTTTCTTT.

This clonotype has only a few counts. The gene calls are TRBV28 and TRBJ1-1; 7 bases agree with TRBD1. From germline, CDR1 is MDHEN and CDR2 SYDVKM. The CDR3 sequence is 18 residues long. The V segment lost 3 bases and the J segment 4 bases; nucleotides outside the gene matches: 17. CDR3 in amino acids: CASSLNRGMLSVITEAFF. The CDR3 nucleotides read TGTGCCAGCAGTTTGAACAGGGGAATGCTCTCTGTCATCACTGAAGCTTTCTTT.

This chain connects TRBV20-1 to TRBJ2-7, with 7 bases fitting TRBD2. Trimming at V came to 6 bases and at J to 0 bases, leaving 14 bases not matched to a gene. The germline gives CDR1 DFQATT, CDR2 SNEGSKA (reference sequence). This CDR3 region has 16 residues. The CDR3 region is CSALRLGGGSSYEQYF. The CDR3, as DNA: TGCAGTGCCCTAAGATTGGGGGGGGGGAGCTCCTACGAGCAGTACTTC.

The gene calls are TRBV10-3 and TRBJ1-1; D is perhaps TRBD1 (5 bases). V lost 0 bases and J 5 bases, leaving 13 bases between the germline ends. This CDR3 region has 15 residues. Germline values: CDR1 ENHRY, CDR2 SYGVKD. The CDR3 DNA sequence: TGTGCCATCAGTGAGTCGGGGGGACTTGTTACTGAAGCTTTCTTT. Its translation: CAISESGGLVTEAFF.

This clonotype was observed a few times. The chain employs TRBV20-1 and TRBJ2-7; D is uncertain. In germline, CDR1 is DFQATT, CDR2 SNEGSKA (reference sequence). This CDR3 has 14 amino acids. Trimming left V 6 bases short and J 5 bases short, with 20 bases between. CDR3 in amino acids: CSASKLPLGNEQYF. The CDR3 nucleotides are TGCAGTGCCTCCAAACTCCCCCTGGGGAACGAGCAGTACTTC.

The V and J genes are TRBV19 and TRBJ1-2; D might be TRBD1 (5 bases). The CDR3 is 15 amino acids. Germline CDR1 LNHDA, CDR2 SQIVND (reference sequence). V was trimmed by 3 bases and J by 5 bases, leaving 16 bases between them. The CDR3 is CASSIRGRVDYGYTF. The CDR3 coding sequence is TGTGCCAGTAGTATCCGGGGCAGGGTGGATTATGGCTACACCTTC.

The J gene is TRBJ2-5, the V gene TRBV7-3; TRBD2 matches 9 bases. With V trimmed by 5 bases and J by 4 bases, 8 bases remained unmatched. The CDR3 is made up of 15 amino acids. Germline CDR1 is SGHTA and CDR2 is FQGTGA. CDR3 region: CASSPSSGIGETQYF. Here the CDR3 DNA reads TGTGCCAGCAGCCCGTCTAGCGGGATAGGAGAGACCCAGTACTTC.

The V and J genes are TRBV6-5 and TRBJ1-1; no firm D call. Germline V CDR1 and CDR2: MNHEY, SVGAGI. V was cut by 3 bases and J by 5 bases, with 13 bases left in between. This CDR3 has 14 residues. CDR3 amino acids: CASSYFSSGTEAFF. The CDR3 nucleotides read TGTGCCAGCAGTTATTTTTCCTCGGGGACTGAAGCTTTCTTT.

V is TRBV6-1 and J is TRBJ2-3; D gene ambiguous. V was trimmed by 4 bases and J by 2 bases, leaving 10 bases between them. The CDR3 runs to 14 residues. The germline CDR1 and CDR2 sequences are MNHNS and SASEGT. The CDR3 loop is CASSGLDPTDTQYF. As DNA, the CDR3 is TGTGCCAGCAGTGGCCTGGACCCCACAGATACGCAGTATTTT.

The rearrangement uses TRBV28 and TRBJ2-5; 12 nucleotides line up with TRBD2. J gave up 5 bases and V 6 bases, and 13 bases lay outside the gene matches. The CDR3 is made up of 17 amino acids. Germline-derived CDR1 and CDR2 are MDHEN and SYDVKM. This chain's CDR3 is CASSLDSLAGGFETQYF. DNA of the CDR3: TGTGCCAGCAGCTTAGACTCACTAGCGGGAGGCTTCGAGACCCAGTACTTC.

This chain uses TRBV14 with TRBJ2-5, with 8 bases identical to TRBD2. Germline V gives CDR1 SGHDN, CDR2 FVKESK. The V gene end was trimmed by 4 bases and the J gene end by 4 bases; junction bases not matched to a gene: 5. CDR3 length: 14 residues. DNA for the CDR3: TGTGCCAGCAGCCGACCCGGGAGGGTAGAGACCCAGTACTTC. It is translated as CASSRPGRVETQYF.

This chain connects TRBV7-2 to TRBJ2-7; TRBD2 is a possible D gene (6 bases). Germline lookup yields CDR1 SGHTA and CDR2 FQGNSA. The CDR3 runs 13 residues. The V gene lost 5 bases and the J gene lost 7 bases, with 15 bases spanning the gap. The CDR3 coding sequence is TGTGCCAGCAGCACCGTTAGCGGAGGAGAGCAGTACTTC. Protein product: CASSTVSGGEQYF.

The chain combines TRBV20-1 with TRBJ1-6; 8 bases are shared with TRBD1. The CDR3 totals 18 residues. V trimming: 3 bases; J trimming: 0 bases; junction bases outside the gene matches: 10. Germline V gives CDR1 DFQATT, CDR2 SNEGSKA (reference sequence). This chain's CDR3 is CSARGGQGSSSYNSPLHF. CDR3 nucleotide sequence: TGCAGTGCTAGGGGAGGACAGGGTTCAAGCTCCTATAATTCACCCCTCCACTTT.